This T cell receptor (beta chain) was sequenced in a study of blood T cell repertoires in COVID-19 (TCRdb year 2020). Regarding the study in general: Samples covering the acute and convalescent phases of COVID-19 were provided by collaborators in the United States, Italy and Spain. The material from the prospective study consisted of cDNA or gDNA derived from T cells, B-cell-depleted T cells, or PBMCs. The repertoires were made available in a free public database intended to serve as a resource for research on the immune response to SARS-CoV-2. Deeply sampled blood TCRbeta repertoires from subjects exposed to, actively infected with, or recovered from COVID-19 were included in the dataset. HLA class I and class II types, where available, came from metadata supplied by the sample provider rather than from assay-based typing. Nearly every sample came with metadata listing a de-identified subject ID, COVID-19 status, age in years and sex. The samples were drawn from two sources: the first 160 participants of the ongoing ImmuneRACE study, and some 1,300 subjects contributed by 6 global collaborators. Overall study results and their limits: Clinical and demographic metadata were provided uncurated, with the amount varying by source and participant.

Remarks on this clone: No cognate antigen has been identified for it. No base qualities exist here, and no much larger clone lies one base off it.

Participants in the prospective study were enrolled through a virtual design, were aged about 18 to 100 years, and lived in about 25 United States geographic areas. In the prospective study, participants were assigned to cohorts based on the clinical history participants reported in a screening survey and a study questionnaire. Exposed participants were defined as having been in contact with someone with a PCR-confirmed or clinician-diagnosed COVID-19 case within 2 weeks of study entry. In the prospective study, mobile phlebotomists collected whole blood, serum and a nasopharyngeal or oropharyngeal swab from each participant. Prospective study participants could optionally give additional blood draws and questionnaires over a 2-month period. Before DNA extraction, prospective study blood samples were shipped either frozen or at room temperature. TCRbeta CDR3 regions were amplified from genomic DNA using the immunoSEQ Assay, a bias-controlled multiplex PCR. The authors' pipeline ran thus. Nucleated cell counts per sample were estimated from amplification of reference gene primers within the assay. To quantify the absolute abundance of each unique TCRbeta CDR3 rearrangement, sequence reads were collapsed and filtered. For each sample, productive Simpson clonality was calculated as the square root of Simpson's diversity index over productive rearrangements. Here the immuneACCESS table is served through TCRdb, limited to in-frame sequences with V and J called. Missing clones are a known gap in these copies; in checked studies unresolved V genes cover under half, and the rest lacks a known reason. The DNA was the basis for D and trimming; V, J and clone size are from that table. The sample includes 250,000 or so clones, with 80% to 90% observed a single time. The ten largest clones capture over 3% of the sample.

The CDR3 contains 15 residues, cysteine and valine counted. The entry retains the CDR3 DNA only, 45 bases that are in frame from base 1. Trimming takes 5 bases off V and 5 bases off J; junction bases not matched to a gene: 10. The germline V gene (reference sequence) supplies CDR1 MNHNY and CDR2 SVGAGI. The specimen was PBMCs or T cells enriched from blood (not recorded which). The clonotype comes from a woman aged 40 to 55 who had been exposed to COVID-19. The chain employs TRBV6-6 and TRBJ2-7; the central 9 bases match TRBD2. CDR3 sequence: CASSVSSGMMNEQYV. Here is the DNA: TGTGCCAGCAGTGTATCTAGCGGGATGATGAACGAGCAGTACGTC.